This record concerns one T cell receptor beta chain sequence. The data belong to a study of blood T cell repertoires in COVID-19. Whole-study context: Acute-phase and convalescent COVID-19 samples originated in the United States, Italy and Spain. Sources were T cells, B-cell-depleted T cells, or PBMCs; the material itself was cDNA or gDNA.

How the authors handled the data: Estimated nucleated cell counts came from reference gene primer amplification. Clones were sequenced by immunoSEQ multiplex PCR, and TCRdb holds only the in-frame ones, with some missing. V and J calls and clone size follow that table, whereas D and trimming were derived from the DNA. Among about 50,000 clones, approximately 91% were seen once, and the ten largest hold more than 5.5%. With 1 base clipped from V and 4 bases from J, the junction kept 7 bases outside the gene matches. Germline-derived CDR1 and CDR2 are KGHSH and LQKENI. The CDR3 has 17 amino acids. Sequencing used peripheral blood. V and J are TRBV18 and TRBJ2-1; 10 bases fit TRBD2. The sequence was obtained from a man between 50 and 59 years old with active COVID-19. CDR3 nucleotide sequence: TGTGCCAGCTCACCACTAGCGGGGGGAGTAGCATACAATGAGCAGTTCTTC. Amino acid sequence: CASSPLAGGVAYNEQFF.